Presented here are 17 T cell receptor beta chains from one specimen sequenced in a study of T cell responses to AZD1222 COVID-19 vaccine. Some clones are missing from TCRdb's copy, which holds only in-frame ones; the method was immunoSEQ multiplex PCR. The repertoire includes about 160,000 clones, about 92% of them detected once, and around 4.4% sits in the top ten. Here the sequenced sample was peripheral blood, taken on day 0 of MenACWY control vaccination. These receptors originate from an adult in good health.

Turning to this clone: Sequence at one end of the junction differs from germline and may be a read error. The V call is TRBV7-3, the J call TRBJ2-1, with D possibly being TRBD2 (6 bases). The germline gives CDR1 SGHTA, CDR2 FQGTGA. The length of the CDR3 is 15 residues. CDR3 region: CASTLRPGVYNEQFF. The CDR3 DNA sequence: TGTGCCAGCACCTTAAGGCCGGGAGTTTATAATGAGCAGTTCTTC. Full variable domain (outside the CDR3, taken from reference TRBV7-3 and TRBJ2-1): GAGVSQTPSNKVTEKGKYVELRCDPISGHTALYWYRQSLGQGPEFLIYFQGTGAADDSGLPNDRFFAVRPEGSVSTLKIQRTERGDSAVYLCASTLRPGVYNEQFFGPGTRLTVL.

V gene TRBV7-3 combines with J gene TRBJ1-1; D call uncertain. The V end was cut by 2 bases, the J end by 1 base, with 11 bases between. The CDR3 runs 15 residues. The V gene's germline CDR1 is SGHTA and CDR2 FQGTGA. DNA of the CDR3: TGTGCCAGCAGCTTAGAGGGATTAGGGAACACTGAAGCTTTCTTT. Its translation is CASSLEGLGNTEAFF.

This rearrangement joins TRBV19 to TRBJ2-1; 9 bases agree with TRBD1. After removal of 2 bases from V and 15 bases from J, the junction contained 14 bases not matched to a gene. CDR3 size: 15 residues. Germline V gene sequence: CDR1 LNHDA, CDR2 SQIVND (reference sequence). The CDR3 reads CASSIIGQGKNWLFF. CDR3 DNA sequence: TGTGCCAGTAGTATAATCGGACAGGGGAAGAATTGGCTGTTCTTC.

The genes are TRBV7-9 and TRBJ2-1, with D possibly TRBD1 on 5 matching bases. CDR1 is SEHNR and CDR2 is FQNEAQ in the germline V gene (reference sequence). Between the trimmed V and J ends, which lost 2 bases and 7 bases, there was a span of 18 bases. The CDR3 sequence is 16 residues long. CDR3 sequence (DNA): TGTGCCAGCAGCTTACCTCTGGGGCTCGGGCAGAATGAGCAGTTCTTC. Translated: CASSLPLGLGQNEQFF.

The chain joins TRBV27 to TRBJ2-3, with D unclear. V lost 6 bases and J lost 4, with 14 bases in between. The CDR3 length is 14 residues. CDR1 MNHEY and CDR2 SMNVEV come from the germline V gene (reference sequence). The CDR3 DNA is TGTGCCAGCAGGGATAGCCTGTTATCAGATACGCAGTATTTT. Its protein is CASRDSLLSDTQYF.

This clone has a single count. The gene calls are TRBV7-9 and TRBJ2-1; D ambiguous. V was shortened by 6 bases and J by 7 bases, with 19 bases between the two germline ends. The germline gives CDR1 SEHNR, CDR2 FQNEAQ (reference sequence). The CDR3 is 15 amino acids. CDR3 sequence: CASRPKNRLGNEQFF. The CDR3, as DNA: TGTGCCAGCAGGCCTAAAAACCGCCTGGGGAATGAGCAGTTCTTC.

V is TRBV6-1 and J is TRBJ2-3; tentatively, D is TRBD1 (5 bases). The CDR3 runs to 16 residues. V dropped 3 bases and J dropped 3 bases, with 16 bases sitting between them. CDR1 MNHNS and CDR2 SASEGT come from the germline V gene. CDR3 sequence reads: CASSEHIRASTDTQYF. In DNA, the CDR3 is TGTGCCAGCAGTGAGCACATCAGGGCCAGTACAGATACGCAGTATTTT.

This chain joins TRBV7-8 and TRBJ2-3, with D unresolved. The V gene lost 2 bases and the J gene lost 2 bases, with 11 bases spanning the gap. Germline loops: CDR1 SGHVS, CDR2 FQNEAQ. This CDR3 contains 15 residues. The CDR3 sequence is CASSLWAENTDTQYF. CDR3 DNA: TGTGCCAGCAGCTTATGGGCAGAAAACACAGATACGCAGTATTTT. The complete variable domain, with remaining parts taken from reference TRBV7-8 and TRBJ2-3, reads GAGVSQSPRYKVAKRGQDVALRCDPISGHVSLFWYQQALGQGPEFLTYFQNEAQLDKSGLPSDRFFAERPEGSVSTLKIQRTQQEDSAVYLCASSLWAENTDTQYFGPGTRLTVL.

The chain joins TRBV30 to TRBJ1-5; TRBD1 matches 7 bases. Germline CDR1 is GTSNPN and CDR2 is SVGIG (reference sequence). J was trimmed by 3 bases and V by 3 bases; bases with no gene match: 2. CDR3 length equals 13 residues. In DNA, the CDR3 is TGTGCCTGGAGAGACAGGGACAATCAGCCCCAGCATTTT. Residues: CAWRDRDNQPQHF.

The J gene is TRBJ1-1, the V gene TRBV4-2, with 8 bases that match TRBD1. This CDR3 is 17 amino acids long. Trimming took 0 bases from V and 1 from J; bases not matched to a gene: 7. The germline V gene has CDR1 LGHNA and CDR2 YNFKEQ. CDR3 DNA: TGTGCCAGCAGCCAAGATCGGTCCGGGACAGGGAACACTGAAGCTTTCTTT. Residues: CASSQDRSGTGNTEAFF.

This clone was picked up a small number of times. The gene calls are TRBV7-2 and TRBJ1-1, with D possibly TRBD1 on 5 matching bases. The germline V gene has CDR1 SGHTA and CDR2 FQGNSA. Trimming pared 3 bases from V and 4 bases from J, leaving 15 bases between. The CDR3 is made up of 15 amino acids. The CDR3, as DNA: TGTGCCAGCAGCTTCTTAAAGGGGCCTGCCACTGAAGCTTTCTTT. Translating gives CASSFLKGPATEAFF.

The CDR3 reads CATSGSGLGYTF. CDR3 in DNA: TGTGCCACCAGTGGGTCAGGGCTTGGCTACACCTTC. V is TRBV24-1 and J is TRBJ1-2; possibly TRBD1 for D (5 bases). The CDR3 length is 12 residues. The V end was cut by 5 bases, the J end by 7 bases, with 10 bases between. Per the germline V gene, CDR1 is KGHDR and CDR2 is SFDVKD.

V is TRBV4-3 and J is TRBJ1-5; D unresolved. CDR3 length: 14 residues. In germline, CDR1 is LGHNA, CDR2 YSLEER. Trimming left V 0 bases short and J 4 bases short, with 7 bases between. The CDR3 sequence is CASSQDVRNQPQHF. The DNA for the CDR3 is TGCGCCAGCAGCCAAGATGTGAGAAATCAGCCCCAGCATTTT.

This chain uses TRBV2 with TRBJ1-1; D is unclear. The V and J ends lost 1 base and 0 bases respectively, with 12 bases between them. The CDR3 covers 16 residues. Germline assignment: CDR1 SNHLY and CDR2 FYNNEI. CDR3 nucleotide sequence: TGTGCCAGCAGTGAAGTAGGGCTCCGGTTGAACACTGAAGCTTTCTTT. Its translation is CASSEVGLRLNTEAFF.

This chain links TRBV27 with TRBJ1-1; D gene unclear. Trimming took 0 bases from V and 0 from J, leaving 11 bases between them. This CDR3 has 16 amino acids. The germline gives CDR1 MNHEY, CDR2 SMNVEV (reference sequence). The CDR3 reads CASSLSNTAMNTEAFF. CDR3 nucleotide sequence: TGTGCCAGCAGTTTATCGAATACAGCAATGAACACTGAAGCTTTCTTT.

The chain carries TRBV18 and TRBJ1-4; D is possibly TRBD1 (5 bases). This CDR3 has 11 residues. Trimming stripped 3 bases from V and 10 bases from J, with 6 bases between. CDR1 and CDR2 (germline): KGHSH, LQKENI. CDR3 amino acids: CASSPGGKLFF. In DNA form, the CDR3 reads TGTGCCAGCTCACCCGGGGGAAAACTGTTTTTT. The full variable domain, in which reference TRBV18 and TRBJ1-4 provide the parts outside the CDR3, is NAGVMQNPRHLVRRRGQEARLRCSPMKGHSHVYWYRQLPEEGLKFMVYLQKENIIDESGMPKERFSAEFPKEGPSILRIQQVVRGDSAAYFCASSPGGKLFFGSGTQLSVL.

The J gene is TRBJ2-5, the V gene TRBV19; D is unclear. Germline V gene sequence: CDR1 LNHDA, CDR2 SQIVND (reference sequence). This CDR3 is built from 13 residues. Trimming left V 2 bases short and J 4 bases short, with 8 bases between. The CDR3 region is CASSIRPGETQYF. CDR3 in DNA: TGTGCCAGTAGTATAAGGCCAGGAGAGACCCAGTACTTC.